One and the same sample provided the 10 T cell receptor beta chains below, sequenced in a study of PD-1 blockade in mismatch repair-deficient tumors. Some clones are missing from TCRdb's copy, which holds only in-frame ones; the method was immunoSEQ multiplex PCR. The data contain 100,000 or so clones, 82% of them singletons. Sequences were derived from peripheral blood, sampled 30 to 36 weeks after starting pembrolizumab. The receptors here all came from an adult with mismatch repair-deficient cancer.

The chain recombines TRBV7-2 with TRBJ1-1; possible D gene TRBD1, 5 bases. The CDR3 totals 15 residues. Per the germline V gene, CDR1 is SGHTA and CDR2 is FQGNSA. V was shortened by 5 bases and J by 5 bases, with 18 bases between the two germline ends. CDR3 sequence reads: CASSQDQGGLTEAFF. CDR3 coding DNA: TGTGCCAGCAGCCAAGATCAGGGTGGGCTAACTGAAGCTTTCTTT.

The chain joins TRBV7-9 to TRBJ2-5, with D possibly TRBD1 on 6 matching bases. This CDR3 contains 13 residues. V lost 5 bases, J lost 4 bases, and 11 bases lay in between. Looked up from germline, CDR1 is SEHNR and CDR2 is FQNEAQ (reference sequence). CDR3 residues: CASSQTGRETQYF. The DNA of the CDR3 is TGTGCCAGCAGCCAAACAGGGCGAGAGACCCAGTACTTC.

The chain joins TRBV7-6 to TRBJ2-1; D uncertain. The CDR3 sequence is 12 residues long. Trimming left V 4 bases short and J 10 bases short, with 11 bases between. Germline-derived CDR1 and CDR2 are SGHVS and FNYEAQ. DNA for the CDR3: TGTGCCAGCAGCTCCCCTCAAGGGGAGCAGTTCTTC. Protein product: CASSSPQGEQFF.

The rearrangement uses TRBV14 and TRBJ2-3; TRBD1 aligns across 9 bases. Per germline, CDR1 SGHDN and CDR2 FVKESK. Germline trimming cut 0 bases from V and 5 bases from J; bases unmatched to any gene: 3. The CDR3 is made up of 15 amino acids. The CDR3 nucleotides are TGTGCCAGCAGCCAAGACGAGACAGGGGGAGATACGCAGTATTTT. The encoded protein is CASSQDETGGDTQYF.

This chain connects TRBV7-9 to TRBJ2-1; the D gene is possibly TRBD2 (6 bases). V was cut by 1 base and J by 3 bases, with 10 bases left in between. Germline V CDR1 and CDR2: SEHNR, FQNEAQ (reference sequence). The CDR3 extends over 15 amino acids. CDR3 residues: CASSLGGGIYNEQFF. As DNA, the CDR3 is TGTGCCAGCAGCTTAGGTGGCGGGATCTACAATGAGCAGTTCTTC.

Only one count was recorded for this clone. The chain employs TRBV7-2 and TRBJ2-3; TRBD2 matches 10 bases. This CDR3 is built from 17 residues. The germline V gene encodes CDR1 SGHTA and CDR2 FQGNSA. The V and J ends lost 1 base and 6 bases, in that order; junction bases with no gene match: 10. CDR3 DNA sequence: TGTGCCAGCAGCTTAGACCTGGCTAGCGGGAGAACGGATACGCAGTATTTT. This codes for CASSLDLASGRTDTQYF.

The V and J genes are TRBV27 and TRBJ2-5; maybe TRBD2 (5 bases). The germline CDR1 and CDR2 sequences are MNHEY and SMNVEV (reference sequence). V lost 4 bases and J 5 bases, leaving 11 bases between the germline ends. This CDR3 spans 13 amino acids. This CDR3 is CASSSEASETQYF. CDR3 sequence (DNA): TGTGCCAGCAGTTCGGAGGCGTCGGAGACCCAGTACTTC.

The chain uses TRBV7-6 and TRBJ2-7; TRBD1 is a possible D gene (6 bases). V was trimmed by 1 base and J by 2 bases, leaving 12 bases between them. Germline CDR1 is SGHVS and CDR2 is FNYEAQ. The CDR3 extends over 15 amino acids. DNA for the CDR3: TGTGCCAGCAGCTTAGGGACAGACGAAACCTACGAGCAGTACTTC. Translation gives CASSLGTDETYEQYF.

The rearrangement uses TRBV5-1 and TRBJ2-1, with 9 bases matching TRBD2. V dropped 4 bases and J dropped 4; count of bases not matched to a gene: 12. CDR1 and CDR2 from the germline V gene are SGHRS and YFSETQ. CDR3 size: 17 residues. The CDR3 DNA is TGCGCCAGCAGCCCCAACCCCCGCGGGAGGGGTTACAATGAGCAGTTCTTC. This encodes CASSPNPRGRGYNEQFF.

The rearrangement links TRBV4-1 to TRBJ2-7, with 11 bases aligning to TRBD2. Germline CDR1 is MGHRA and CDR2 is YSYEKL. The CDR3 contains 15 residues. V shed 1 base, J shed 7 bases, and the junction held 6 bases outside the gene matches. For the CDR3, the DNA is TGCGCCAGCAGCCAAGCACTAGCGGGAGACGGTGAGCAGTACTTC. Translated, it gives CASSQALAGDGEQYF.